The sequence of this T cell receptor beta chain was determined in a study of cytomegalovirus exposure and HLA in healthy donors. Study-level information: Within the Caucasian-associated ancestry cluster were approximately 77% of the roughly 400 genotyped donors. Notes on the study in general: Associated with cytomegalovirus, according to the listing, were about 160 TCR beta chains. Exclusion as indistinguishable affected some V segments, including TRBV6-2 and TRBV6-3. Accurate prediction of most subjects' HLA-A and HLA-B alleles from TCR beta sequences was reported.

PCR amplification relied on 60 Vbeta primers (plus 13 Jbeta primers). Only in-frame clones appear in the TCRdb table, and some are missing; sequencing was by immunoSEQ multiplex PCR. The profile shows fewer than 150,000 clones, approximately 80% of them singletons. Losses at the gene ends were 4 bases for V and 2 bases for J; bases not matched to a gene: 3. The CDR3 totals 15 residues. The germline V gene has CDR1 MNHEY and CDR2 SVGAGI. In this sample, this clone turned up a few times. Antigen: not known. This chain links TRBV6-5 with TRBJ2-7; 12 bases are shared with TRBD1. The sequencing sample was made of PBMCs. The receptor was isolated from a young man in good health and CMV-seronegative. The CDR3 DNA sequence: TGTGCCAGCAGTTTAGGGACAGGGGGCGCCTACGAGCAGTACTTC. Its translation is CASSLGTGGAYEQYF.